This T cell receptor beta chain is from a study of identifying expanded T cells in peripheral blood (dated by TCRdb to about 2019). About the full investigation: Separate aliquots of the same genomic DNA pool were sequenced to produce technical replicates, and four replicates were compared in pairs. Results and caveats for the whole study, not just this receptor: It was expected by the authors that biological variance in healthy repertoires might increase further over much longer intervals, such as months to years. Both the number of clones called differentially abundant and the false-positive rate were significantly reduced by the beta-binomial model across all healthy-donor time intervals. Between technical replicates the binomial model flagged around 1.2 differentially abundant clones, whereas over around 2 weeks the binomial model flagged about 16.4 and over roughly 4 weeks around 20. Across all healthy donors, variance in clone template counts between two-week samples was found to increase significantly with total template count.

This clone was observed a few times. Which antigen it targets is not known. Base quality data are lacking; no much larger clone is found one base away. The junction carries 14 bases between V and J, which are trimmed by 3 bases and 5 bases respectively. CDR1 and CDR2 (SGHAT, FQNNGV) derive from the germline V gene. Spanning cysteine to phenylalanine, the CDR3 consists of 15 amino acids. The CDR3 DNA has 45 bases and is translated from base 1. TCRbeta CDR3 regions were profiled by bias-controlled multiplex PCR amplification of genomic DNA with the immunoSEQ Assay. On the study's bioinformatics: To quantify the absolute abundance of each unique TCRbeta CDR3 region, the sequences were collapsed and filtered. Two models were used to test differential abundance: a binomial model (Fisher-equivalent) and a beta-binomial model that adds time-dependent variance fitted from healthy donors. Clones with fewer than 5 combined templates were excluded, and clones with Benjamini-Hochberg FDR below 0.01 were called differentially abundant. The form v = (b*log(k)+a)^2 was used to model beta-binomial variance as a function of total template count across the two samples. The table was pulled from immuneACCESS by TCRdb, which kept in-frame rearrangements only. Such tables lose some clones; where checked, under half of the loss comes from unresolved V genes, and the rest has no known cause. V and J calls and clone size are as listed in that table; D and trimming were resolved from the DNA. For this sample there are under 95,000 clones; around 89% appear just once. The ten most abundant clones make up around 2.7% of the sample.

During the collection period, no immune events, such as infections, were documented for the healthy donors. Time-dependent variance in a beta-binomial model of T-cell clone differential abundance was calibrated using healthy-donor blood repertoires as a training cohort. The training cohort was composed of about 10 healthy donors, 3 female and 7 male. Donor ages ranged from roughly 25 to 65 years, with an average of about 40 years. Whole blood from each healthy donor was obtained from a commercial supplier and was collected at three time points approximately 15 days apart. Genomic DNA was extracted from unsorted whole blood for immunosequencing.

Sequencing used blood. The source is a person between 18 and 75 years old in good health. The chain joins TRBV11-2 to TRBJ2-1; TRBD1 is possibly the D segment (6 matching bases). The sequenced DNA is TGTGCCAGCAGCTTTTCGGACAGAGTGAACAATGAGCAGTTCTTC. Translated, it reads CASSFSDRVNNEQFF.